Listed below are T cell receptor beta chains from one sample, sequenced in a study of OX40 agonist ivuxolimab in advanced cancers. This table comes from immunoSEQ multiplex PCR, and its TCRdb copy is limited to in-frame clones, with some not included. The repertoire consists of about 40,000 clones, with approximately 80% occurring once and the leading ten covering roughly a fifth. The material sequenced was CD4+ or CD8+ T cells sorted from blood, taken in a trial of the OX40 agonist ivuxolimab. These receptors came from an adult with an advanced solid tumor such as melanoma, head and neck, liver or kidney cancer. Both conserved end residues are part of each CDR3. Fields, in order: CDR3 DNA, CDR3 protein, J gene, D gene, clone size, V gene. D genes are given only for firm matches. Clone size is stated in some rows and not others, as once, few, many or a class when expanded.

DNA: TGTGCCAGCAGGTCACCGACGACGCCCTTCACAGATACGCAGTATTTT
CDR3: CASRSPTTPFTDTQYF
J: TRBJ2-3
D: -
size: few
V: TRBV28

DNA: TGTGCCAGTAGTACAGGGGCTCCAGGAAACATTCAGTACTTC
CDR3: CASSTGAPGNIQYF
J: TRBJ2-4
D: -
size: -
V: TRBV19

DNA: TGTGCCAGCTCACCTGAACAGGATACGCAGTATTTT
CDR3: CASSPEQDTQYF
J: TRBJ2-3
D: -
size: -
V: TRBV18

DNA: TGCAGCGTTGACGAGACAGACTCCACAGATACGCAGTATTTT
CDR3: CSVDETDSTDTQYF
J: TRBJ2-3
D: -
size: -
V: TRBV29-1

DNA: TGTGCCAGCAGCCTAGCGGGGGTGCAAGAGGCCCAGTACTTC
CDR3: CASSLAGVQEAQYF
J: TRBJ2-5
D: TRBD2
size: -
V: TRBV7-9

DNA: TGTGCCAGCTCACCGACAGGGGGGCTTCTTTCTAGCACAGATACGCAGTATTTT
CDR3: CASSPTGGLLSSTDTQYF
J: TRBJ2-3
D: TRBD1
size: -
V: TRBV18

DNA: TGTGCCAGCACCAGGGGGGGGTTAAATGAGCAGTTCTTC
CDR3: CASTRGGLNEQFF
J: TRBJ2-1
D: -
size: -
V: TRBV7-2

DNA: TGTGCCAGCAGCTTCGGGCCACCAGAGATCTATGGCTACACCTTC
CDR3: CASSFGPPEIYGYTF
J: TRBJ1-2
D: -
size: -
V: TRBV5-5

DNA: TGTGCCAGTAGTAACAGGGGGGCGCCAGAGACCCAGTACTTC
CDR3: CASSNRGAPETQYF
J: TRBJ2-5
D: TRBD1
size: -
V: TRBV19

DNA: TGTGCCAGTAGTATTGACAGGGATTCACCCCTCCACTTT
CDR3: CASSIDRDSPLHF
J: TRBJ1-6
D: TRBD1
size: -
V: TRBV19

DNA: TGTGCCAGCAGTGAATATTTGTCGGGGTCCTCTGGGGCCAACGTCCTGACTTTC
CDR3: CASSEYLSGSSGANVLTF
J: TRBJ2-6
D: -
size: -
V: TRBV25-1

DNA: TGTGCCAGCCGGAGTCCAGGGGGGGACGAGCAGTACTTC
CDR3: CASRSPGGDEQYF
J: TRBJ2-7
D: -
size: many
V: TRBV6-1

DNA: TGCGCCAGCAGCCAGCAGTCCACAAACTACGAGCAGTACTTC
CDR3: CASSQQSTNYEQYF
J: TRBJ2-7
D: -
size: -
V: TRBV4-1

DNA: TGTGCCAGTACCCCAGGTTTCTCCAATCAGCCCCAGCATTTT
CDR3: CASTPGFSNQPQHF
J: TRBJ1-5
D: -
size: -
V: TRBV19

DNA: TGCGCCAGCAGCGAACAGGGTCTTGACACTGAAGCTTTCTTT
CDR3: CASSEQGLDTEAFF
J: TRBJ1-1
D: -
size: few
V: TRBV4-1

DNA: TGTGCCAGCAGCTTGATACTCTCCTACGAGCAGTACTTC
CDR3: CASSLILSYEQYF
J: TRBJ2-7
D: -
size: few
V: TRBV5-6

DNA: TGTGCCAGCAGCCCGAAGGTGCGAGGTAGGCTAGCGGATTACAATGAGCAGTTCTTC
CDR3: CASSPKVRGRLADYNEQFF
J: TRBJ2-1
D: TRBD2
size: -
V: TRBV7-6

DNA: TGTGCCAGCAGCCCATATACGGGCCGTCACATGAACACTGAAGCTTTCTTT
CDR3: CASSPYTGRHMNTEAFF
J: TRBJ1-1
D: -
size: few
V: TRBV5-4

DNA: TGCAGCGTTGAAGGGCAGGCGAACACTGAAGCTTTCTTT
CDR3: CSVEGQANTEAFF
J: TRBJ1-1
D: -
size: -
V: TRBV29-1

DNA: TGCGCCAGCAGCTTGGAAGGACTAGCGGCCTACAATGAGCAGTTCTTC
CDR3: CASSLEGLAAYNEQFF
J: TRBJ2-1
D: TRBD2
size: few
V: TRBV5-1

DNA: TGTGCCAGCAGCTTGGAACTGCGGAGGGGCGCCTACGAGCAGTACTTC
CDR3: CASSLELRRGAYEQYF
J: TRBJ2-7
D: -
size: -
V: TRBV11-2

DNA: TGTGCCAGCAGTTATCAGGGGCTGGCCTACGAGCAGTACTTC
CDR3: CASSYQGLAYEQYF
J: TRBJ2-7
D: -
size: -
V: TRBV14

DNA: TGTGCCAGCAGCGTCTCTAGCGGGAGGGTTGAGCAGTTCTTC
CDR3: CASSVSSGRVEQFF
J: TRBJ2-1
D: TRBD2
size: -
V: TRBV9